The 14 T cell receptor beta chains presented below share a single source sample, sequenced in a study of T cell responses to AZD1222 COVID-19 vaccine. Only in-frame clones appear in the TCRdb table, and some are missing; sequencing was by immunoSEQ multiplex PCR. The data contain 90,000 to 150,000 clones, about 86% of them singletons. Sample: peripheral blood, taken 28 days after the second AZD1222 dose. Receptors were obtained from an adult who received the AZD1222 COVID-19 vaccine.

This clone was detected once. This chain joins TRBV30 and TRBJ2-7; D is unresolved. Germline V gene lookup returns CDR1 GTSNPN and CDR2 SVGIG (reference sequence). The CDR3 is 11 amino acids. Trimming left V 2 bases short and J 6 bases short, with 8 bases between. The CDR3 DNA reads as TGTGCCTGGAGTCTAAGGGTCGAGCAGTACTTC. Protein product: CAWSLRVEQYF.

This clone turned up a few times. The chain joins TRBV5-5 to TRBJ1-3, with 7 nucleotides matching TRBD1. The CDR3 length is 16 residues. Unmatched junction bases numbered 6, after V lost 0 bases and J lost 3 bases. Germline V gene lookup returns CDR1 SGHKS and CDR2 YYEKEE (reference sequence). CDR3 sequence: CASSLAGTVLGNTIYF. For the CDR3, the DNA is TGTGCCAGCAGCTTGGCGGGGACAGTCCTTGGAAACACCATATATTTT.

With respect to this clone: Other DNA sequences in the same sample also yield this CDR3. The chain's CDR3 is CASSLSGQGYEQYF. In nucleotides, the CDR3 is TGCGCCAGCAGCTTGTCGGGACAGGGGTACGAGCAGTACTTC. V and J are TRBV5-1 and TRBJ2-7, with 10 bases identical to TRBD1. Germline CDR1 is SGHRS and CDR2 is YFSETQ. The CDR3 is 14 amino acids. J gave up 4 bases and V 1 base, and 2 bases lay outside the gene matches.

The rearrangement links TRBV7-9 to TRBJ2-2; 9 bases fit TRBD1. The germline V gene encodes CDR1 SEHNR and CDR2 FQNEAQ (reference sequence). The CDR3 covers 17 residues. J gave up 4 bases and V 1 base, and 7 bases lay outside the gene matches. This chain's CDR3 is CASSLVGTGKRTGELFF. For the CDR3, the DNA is TGTGCCAGCAGCTTAGTTGGGACAGGGAAGCGCACCGGGGAGCTGTTTTTT.

In nucleotides, the CDR3 is TGTGCCAGCAGCTTTCTTGGGACAGGGGGAAAAAACATTCAGTACTTC. Translation: CASSFLGTGGKNIQYF. V usage is TRBV7-2 and J usage is TRBJ2-4, with 11 bases that match TRBD1. The CDR3 is made up of 16 amino acids. Germline CDR1 and CDR2: SGHTA and FQGNSA. V trimming: 3 bases; J trimming: 4 bases; junction bases outside the gene matches: 5.

The V and J genes are TRBV9 and TRBJ2-5, with D maybe TRBD2 (5 bases). Germline V gives CDR1 SGDLS, CDR2 YYNGEE. Deletions cut 0 bases from V and 2 bases from J, with 5 bases between. The CDR3 is made up of 13 amino acids. The CDR3 DNA follows: TGTGCCAGCAGCGTAGCGGGGCAAGAGACCCAGTACTTC. Amino acids: CASSVAGQETQYF.

Ten or more counts support this clone. The genes are TRBV19 and TRBJ1-1, with D unclear. V was trimmed by 5 bases and J by 8 bases, leaving 9 bases between them. In germline, CDR1 is LNHDA, CDR2 SQIVND (reference sequence). The CDR3 has 11 amino acids. The CDR3 reads CASSRTPEAFF. The CDR3, as DNA: TGTGCCAGTAGTCGGACCCCAGAAGCTTTCTTT.

The chain has TRBV2 and TRBJ2-2, with a weak D call TRBD2 (5 bases). V was trimmed by 7 bases and J by 7 bases, leaving 7 bases between them. Per the germline V gene, CDR1 is SNHLY and CDR2 is FYNNEI. The CDR3 runs to 11 residues. CDR3 in amino acids: CASTRDGELFF. CDR3 DNA: TGTGCCAGCACGAGGGACGGGGAGCTGTTTTTT. The full variable domain, its missing parts supplied by reference TRBV2 and TRBJ2-2, is EPEVTQTPSHQVTQMGQEVILRCVPISNHLYFYWYRQILGQKVEFLVSFYNNEISEKSEIFDDQFSVERPDGSNFTLKIRSTKLEDSAMYFCASTRDGELFFGEGSRLTVL.

The gene calls are TRBV5-4 and TRBJ2-7; D is uncertain. The CDR3 runs 11 residues. From germline, CDR1 is SGHNT and CDR2 YYREEE (reference sequence). With 4 bases removed from V and 5 bases from J, the gap between germline ends came to 7 bases. The CDR3: CASSSADEQYF. The CDR3 DNA reads TGTGCCAGCAGCAGCGCGGACGAGCAGTACTTC.

The rearrangement uses TRBV28 and TRBJ1-5; 8 bases are shared with TRBD1. The length of the CDR3 is 17 residues. Germline-derived CDR1 and CDR2 are MDHEN and SYDVKM. J gave up 2 bases and V 6 bases, and 12 bases lay outside the gene matches. In DNA, the CDR3 is TGTGCCAGCAGCCTTGAAGACAGGGGAGGAGGCAATCAGCCCCAGCATTTT. It translates to CASSLEDRGGGNQPQHF.

This clone was seen a single time. The gene calls are TRBV9 and TRBJ1-4; tentative D call: TRBD1 (6 bases). Germline CDR1 and CDR2: SGDLS and YYNGEE. Trimming took 3 bases from V and 0 from J, leaving 9 bases between them. The CDR3 length is 15 residues. In nucleotides, the CDR3 is TGTGCCAGCAGCGCTGCAGGGGCAACTAATGAAAAACTGTTTTTT. Protein: CASSAAGATNEKLFF.

The chain has TRBV19 and TRBJ1-3; a possible D gene is TRBD1 (5 bases). The CDR3 loop spans 17 amino acids. Per the germline V gene, CDR1 is LNHDA and CDR2 is SQIVND (reference sequence). The germline V and J ends were trimmed by 3 bases and 4 bases, with 19 bases remaining between them. The CDR3 coding sequence is TGTGCCAGTAGTATCAACGGGGGTTCAGAGATCGGAAACACCATATATTTT. It translates to CASSINGGSEIGNTIYF. The full variable domain, its missing parts supplied by reference TRBV19 and TRBJ1-3, is DGGITQSPKYLFRKEGQNVTLSCEQNLNHDAMYWYRQDPGQGLRLIYYSQIVNDFQKGDIAEGYSVSREKKESFPLTVTSAQKNPTAFYLCASSINGGSEIGNTIYFGEGSWLTVV.

This clone was observed a single time. The chain combines TRBV25-1 with TRBJ1-1, with D hard to call. The CDR3 has 13 amino acids. Trimming shortened V by 7 bases and J by 3 bases, and 12 bases separated the two germline ends. Germline V gene lookup returns CDR1 MGHDK and CDR2 SYGVNS. The DNA of the CDR3 is TGTGCCAGCACCATCGGTGGGGACACTGAAGCTTTCTTT. The encoded protein is CASTIGGDTEAFF.

This chain connects TRBV6-8 to TRBJ2-2, with D perhaps TRBD2 (5 bases). Germline CDR1 MNHGY, CDR2 SAAAGT. This CDR3 region has 15 residues. CDR3 coding DNA: TGTCCCACTTATACGGGAAATAAACTCACCGGGGAGCTGTTTTTT. This translates into CPTYTGNKLTGELFF.